This TCR beta chain was found in a study of blood T cell repertoires in COVID-19. Study at large: Donors in the United States, Italy and Spain gave samples during acute or convalescent COVID-19. PBMCs, B-cell-depleted T cells, or T cells were the source of the cDNA or gDNA that made up the material.

Data came from immunoSEQ multiplex PCR; TCRdb stores just in-frame clones and leaves some out. The data hold about 250,000 clones, with about 80% observed a single time. The germline V gene has CDR1 SGHNT and CDR2 YYREEE (reference sequence). This CDR3 spans 14 amino acids. V was shortened by 0 bases and J by 5 bases, with 10 bases between the two germline ends. This chain joins TRBV5-4 and TRBJ2-3, with D maybe TRBD1 (5 bases). Sequenced material: peripheral blood. This TCR came from a man aged 80 or over with acute or convalescent COVID-19. The CDR3, as DNA: TGTGCCAGCAGCTTGGCCAGGGTGGGAGATACGCAGTATTTT. This encodes CASSLARVGDTQYF.